This TCR beta chain was documented in a study of Graves' ophthalmopathy and Graves' hyperthyroidism (dated by TCRdb to 2017 to 2018). In terms of the full investigation: Peripheral blood was collected at initial diagnosis, prior to any treatment. In total, some 130 blood samples were TCR-sequenced: 40 to 45 ophthalmopathy, 80 or so hyperthyroidism and about 17 hyperthyroidism-to-ophthalmopathy patients. In over 5 hyperthyroidism patients, the T-cell repertoire of thyroid tissue was compared with the T-cell repertoire of blood. To explore V-J signatures that separate ophthalmopathy from hyperthyroidism, a discovery set of about 96 patients was enrolled, consisting of 43 with ophthalmopathy and roughly 57 with stable hyperthyroidism. After sampling, hyperthyroidism patients received methimazole starting at 30 mg daily, and ophthalmopathy patients received high-dose intravenous methylprednisolone. The study used signatures of the TCR beta repertoire to tell Graves' ophthalmopathy apart from Graves' hyperthyroidism and to predict which patients would progress to ophthalmopathy. An independent validation cohort was composed of approximately 19 hyperthyroidism patients and approximately 15 patients who later progressed from hyperthyroidism to ophthalmopathy. The study at large found these results: In validation, the model predicted ophthalmopathy progression with 70.59% sensitivity and approximately 78% specificity; around twelve predicted patients were CT-confirmed with GO in a median of about 7.1 months. The 13-signature model separated ophthalmopathy from stable hyperthyroidism with approximately 88% sensitivity and approximately 83% specificity in cross-validation, and 80%/75% in the test set. No statistical method was used to predetermine the sample size, and group allocation was not hidden from the investigators. Among expanded thyroid clonotypes with frequency above 0.001, most also showed up in blood, which suggests that blood repertoires may reflect the thyroid immune response.

The germline V gene gives CDR1 as SQVTM and CDR2 as ANQGSEA. From its cysteine to its phenylalanine, the CDR3 spans 14 amino acids. Just CDR3 DNA is preserved here, 42 bases in frame from base 1. Trimming takes 0 bases from V and 0 bases from J, and the germline ends sit 7 bases apart. Ophthalmopathy patients had moderately to severely active disease, Clinical Activity Score of at least 3, NOSPECS grade of at least 4, and disease duration under 3 months. Anyone with other autoimmune diseases, uncontrolled infections, pregnancy or lactation was excluded from the study. Diagnosis relied on clinical symptoms, serum thyroxine, TRAb, thyroid ultrasound and orbital computed tomography. Using Ficoll-Paque density gradient centrifugation, PBMCs were isolated from about 9.4 ml of fresh peripheral blood. Total RNA was extracted using Trizol reagent, and RNA quality was checked on an Agilent 2100 Bioanalyzer.

For repertoire sequencing, the TCR beta CDR3 regions were amplified from RNA transcripts. The first round of RT-PCR was done with HTBI primers and the Qiagen OneStep RT-PCR kit, and was followed by a second round of multiplex PCR, then size selection and purification. Sequencing of the libraries was carried out on an Illumina HiSeq2000 in paired-end mode with 100 bp reads. On the authors' methods: SOAPnuke was used for read processing, and reads with adapters, uncalled bases, a mean Phred below 15, or no exact constant-primer or identifier match were discarded. COPE v1.2.5 was used to merge the high-quality paired reads. Unique nucleotide sequences were defined as clonotypes and aligned to IMGT TRB V, D and J references using MiTCR v1.1. Only V-J combinations with frequency above 0.0001 were analysed, covering around 99% of repertoires. For each V-J combination, a TCR clonal expansion and chaos score was defined as the ratio of F50 clonal expansion to chaos observed in the TCRdist matrix. Welch's t-statistics and random forest were used to reduce features to about a dozen V-J combinations, which were fed into a naive Bayes classifier. The Morisita-Horn index was used to measure how similar the thyroid and blood repertoires were. TCRdb reworked the public reads: Q25 trimming with fastp, MiXCR clone assembly, productive beta chains retained. One record per CDR3 amino acid sequence lists the most common genes and DNA. The V and J calls shown here were made by TCRdb, not taken from the authors' results. This sample is represented by 500,000 to 800,000 distinct CDR3 sequences; about two fifths of them were singletons. 3.3% of the sample is held by the ten biggest clonotypes.

This clonotype was seen at least ten times. Its recognized antigen is unknown. Nothing much larger sits one base from this clone, and base qualities are not available. Sequencing was performed on peripheral blood. This chain is built from TRBV29-1 and TRBJ2-3; no D segment can be confidently identified. The TCR comes from an adult man with Graves' ophthalmopathy. For the CDR3, the sequence is CSVEDPQSTDTQYF. The sequenced DNA is TGCAGCGTTGAAGACCCCCAAAGCACAGATACGCAGTATTTT.